The next 21 T cell receptor beta chains were all read from a single sample in a study of T cells in Graves' hyperthyroidism and ophthalmopathy. RNA transcripts served as the template for amplifying TCR beta CDR3 regions. When the TCR CDR3 underwent first-round RT-PCR, the HTBI primer set was used. Via MiXCR, TCRdb re-called the multiplex PCR reads, giving one row per CDR3 protein. This table holds some 320,000 distinct CDR3 sequences, roughly 15% found once. Sequenced material: blood. The receptors here all came from a middle-aged woman with Graves' ophthalmopathy.

This clonotype was seen only once. The rearrangement joins TRBV30 to TRBJ1-5; 7 bases agree with TRBD1. The germline gives CDR1 GTSNPN, CDR2 SVGIG (reference sequence). Unmatched junction bases numbered 5, after V lost 2 bases and J lost 7 bases. The length of the CDR3 is 13 residues. CDR3 DNA: TGTGCCTGGAGTTTAAGGGGGCTCCAGCCCCAGCATTTT. It codes for CAWSLRGLQPQHF.

The V and J genes are TRBV4-1 and TRBJ2-5, with a weak D call TRBD2 (5 bases). V was trimmed by 0 bases and J by 5 bases, leaving 13 bases between them. The germline CDR1 and CDR2 sequences are MGHRA and YSYEKL. This CDR3 is 15 amino acids long. The CDR3 nucleotides read TGCGCCAGCAGCCAAGATTGGGAGTCTAGGGAGACCCAGTACTTC. Translated, it gives CASSQDWESRETQYF.

V is TRBV24-1 and J is TRBJ2-2; 9 bases map to TRBD2. Trimming removed 3 bases from V and 4 bases from J; junction bases left unmatched: 8. The CDR3 covers 17 residues. Germline CDR1 KGHDR, CDR2 SFDVKD. CDR3 in DNA: TGTGCCACCAGTGATCCCGGGACTAGCAGGGTCACCGGGGAGCTGTTTTTT. Translation: CATSDPGTSRVTGELFF.

This clonotype showed up many times. The rearrangement uses TRBV2 and TRBJ2-4; D might be TRBD2 (5 bases). V was pared by 7 bases and J by 8 bases, with 9 bases between. Germline V gives CDR1 SNHLY, CDR2 FYNNEI. The CDR3 loop spans 11 amino acids. The CDR3 region is CASKSRDIQYF. DNA for the CDR3: TGTGCCAGCAAGTCGCGGGACATTCAGTACTTC.

This clonotype was seen a handful of times. The CDR3 nucleotides are TGCAGTGCTAGGACAGTAATGAACACTGAAGCTTTCTTT. This codes for CSARTVMNTEAFF. This sequence joins TRBV20-1 and TRBJ1-1; weak D call: TRBD1 (5 bases). This CDR3 comprises 13 residues. Trimming cost V 3 bases and J 0 bases, with 8 bases left between them. The germline CDR1 and CDR2 sequences are DFQATT and SNEGSKA (reference sequence).

The CDR3 is CASTLGAGWTDTQYF. The CDR3 nucleotides read TGTGCCAGCACGTTAGGAGCTGGGTGGACAGATACGCAGTATTTT. This chain uses TRBV27 with TRBJ2-3; D gene uncertain. Trimming stripped 7 bases from V and 3 bases from J, with 17 bases between. This CDR3 is 15 amino acids long. CDR1 MNHEY and CDR2 SMNVEV come from the germline V gene (reference sequence).

Worth noting for this clonotype: With a much larger clone just one base away, this may be a read error. The chain has TRBV6-5 and TRBJ2-7, with 9 bases aligning to TRBD1. This CDR3 comprises 15 residues. CDR1 MNHEY and CDR2 SVGAGI come from the germline V gene. V gave up 8 bases and J gave up 5 bases; unmatched junction bases: 13. The CDR3 nucleotides read TGTGCCAGCTGTTTGGGTACAGGGGGCTTCGACGAGCAGTACTTC. Its protein is CASCLGTGGFDEQYF.

The table lists this clonotype with a few counts. The V gene is TRBV5-1, the J gene TRBJ1-6; 10 bases match TRBD1. CDR1 SGHRS and CDR2 YFSETQ come from the germline V gene. Losses at the gene ends were 0 bases for V and 2 bases for J; bases not matched to a gene: 2. This CDR3 comprises 17 residues. The CDR3 is CASSLGQGAAYNSPLHF. The CDR3 coding sequence is TGCGCCAGCAGCTTGGGACAGGGGGCCGCCTATAATTCACCCCTCCACTTT.

For the CDR3, the DNA is TGTGCCAGCAGCCAAGATATGGAGACAGGAGGGAAGCAGCCCCAGCATTTT. Protein sequence: CASSQDMETGGKQPQHF. V is TRBV3-1 and J is TRBJ1-5, with D perhaps TRBD1 (6 bases). Trimming cost V 0 bases and J 7 bases, with 19 bases left between them. The germline V gene encodes CDR1 LGHDT and CDR2 YNNKEL (reference sequence). The CDR3 sequence is 17 residues long.

This clonotype showed up many times. The chain employs TRBV5-1 and TRBJ2-3, with D hard to call. The germline V gene has CDR1 SGHRS and CDR2 YFSETQ. The CDR3 covers 12 residues. V lost 0 bases and J lost 7, with 6 bases in between. The CDR3 region has the DNA TGCGCCAGCAGCTTGGTTGGGAATACGCAGTATTTT. This codes for CASSLVGNTQYF. The whole variable domain, remainder taken from reference TRBV5-1 and TRBJ2-3, is KAGVTQTPRYLIKTRGQQVTLSCSPISGHRSVSWYQQTPGQGLQFLFEYFSETQRNKGNFPGRFSGRQFSNSRSEMNVSTLELGDSALYLCASSLVGNTQYFGPGTRLTVL.

This clonotype was detected many times. In DNA, the CDR3 is TGCAGTGCTAGAGATCGGTTGAGGGCCGGGGAGCTGTTTTTT. Residues: CSARDRLRAGELFF. The chain joins TRBV20-1 to TRBJ2-2; a possible D gene is TRBD2 (5 bases). The germline V gene encodes CDR1 DFQATT and CDR2 SNEGSKA (reference sequence). The V gene lost 0 bases and the J gene lost 6 bases, with 11 bases spanning the gap. The CDR3 length is 14 residues.

This clonotype came up many times. The rearrangement links TRBV6-1 to TRBJ2-1; 12 nucleotides match TRBD2. This CDR3 region has 15 residues. The germline gives CDR1 MNHNS, CDR2 SASEGT. Trimming took 5 bases from V and 6 from J; bases not matched to a gene: 5. CDR3 residues: CASSSLAGGGNEQFF. For the CDR3, the DNA is TGTGCCAGCAGTTCACTAGCGGGGGGAGGCAATGAGCAGTTCTTC.

Many counts were recorded for this clonotype. This chain links TRBV2 with TRBJ2-2; 10 bases map to TRBD2. Per the germline V gene, CDR1 is SNHLY and CDR2 is FYNNEI. The CDR3 runs 15 residues. V shed 5 bases, J shed 6 bases, and the junction held 6 bases outside the gene matches. Written as DNA, the CDR3 is TGTGCCAGCAGTTCAAGCGGGAGGGCCGCCGGGGAGCTGTTTTTT. Translation gives CASSSSGRAAGELFF.

J is TRBJ2-2 and V is TRBV28; possibly TRBD2 for D (5 bases). From germline, CDR1 is MDHEN and CDR2 SYDVKM. This CDR3 has 14 amino acids. Trimming pared 3 bases from V and 5 bases from J, leaving 10 bases between. The CDR3 here is CASSFGPGTGELFF. The CDR3 DNA sequence: TGTGCCAGCAGTTTCGGCCCGGGGACCGGGGAGCTGTTTTTT.

The table lists this clonotype with many counts. The chain recombines TRBV9 with TRBJ2-7; D could derive from TRBD1 or TRBD2 (5 bases each). Germline V gives CDR1 SGDLS, CDR2 YYNGEE. Trimming removed 4 bases at V and 4 bases at J, with 15 bases between. The CDR3 loop spans 14 amino acids. The CDR3 DNA follows: TGTGCCAGCAGCCCCGGGGCAGCCGAATACGAGCAGTACTTC. Its protein product is CASSPGAAEYEQYF.

The genes are TRBV18 and TRBJ2-2, with D unresolved. The CDR3 totals 13 residues. V was pared by 2 bases and J by 8 bases, with 9 bases between. CDR1 and CDR2 (germline): KGHSH, LQKENI. The CDR3 loop reads CASSPGIAGELFF. The CDR3 nucleotides are TGTGCCAGCTCACCAGGAATCGCAGGGGAGCTGTTTTTT.

This clonotype has at least ten counts. V gene TRBV7-9 combines with J gene TRBJ2-7; TRBD2 is a possible D gene (6 bases). Germline-derived CDR1 and CDR2 are SEHNR and FQNEAQ (reference sequence). The CDR3 consists of 19 residues. V was cut by 4 bases and J by 4 bases, with 29 bases left in between. CDR3 nucleotide sequence: TGTGCCAGCAGCTCTGGGACCCGCCTTGCGGGGACCTACGGATACGAGCAGTACTTC. As protein: CASSSGTRLAGTYGYEQYF. Full variable domain (remainder filled in from reference TRBV7-9 and TRBJ2-7): DTGVSQNPRHKITKRGQNVTFRCDPISEHNRLYWYRQTLGQGPEFLTYFQNEAQLEKSRLLSDRFSAERPKGSFSTLEIQRTEQGDSAMYLCASSSGTRLAGTYGYEQYFGPGTRLTVT.

The gene calls are TRBV10-2 and TRBJ2-2; TRBD2 matches at 7 bases. With 1 base clipped from V and 4 bases from J, the junction kept 6 bases outside the gene matches. The CDR3 has 16 amino acids. Germline CDR1 WSHSY, CDR2 SAAADI. CDR3 sequence reads: CASSEFRASGTGELFF. DNA of the CDR3: TGCGCCAGCAGTGAGTTTAGGGCTAGCGGCACCGGGGAGCTGTTTTTT.

This clonotype was seen a handful of times. The chain carries TRBV6-1 and TRBJ1-1; D unresolved. CDR1 and CDR2 (germline): MNHNS, SASEGT. The length of the CDR3 is 11 residues. V was cut by 5 bases and J by 7 bases, with 8 bases left in between. The CDR3 DNA sequence: TGTGCCAGCAGTTCCACGGGTGAAGCTTTCTTT. Its protein is CASSSTGEAFF.

Only a few counts were recorded for this clonotype. The chain has TRBV24-1 and TRBJ2-5, with D tentatively TRBD1 (6 bases). Per germline, CDR1 KGHDR and CDR2 SFDVKD. The CDR3 has 16 amino acids. V lost 2 bases and J 5 bases, leaving 17 bases between the germline ends. The CDR3 sequence: CATSDSAKGVRETQYF. The CDR3 DNA is TGTGCCACCAGTGATTCGGCAAAGGGGGTGAGGGAGACCCAGTACTTC.

This clonotype has more than one count but fewer than ten. The chain is built from TRBV4-1 and TRBJ2-3, with 8 bases aligning to TRBD1. This CDR3 region has 16 residues. V lost 4 bases, J lost 2 bases, and 8 bases stayed unmatched. CDR1 and CDR2 from the germline V gene are MGHRA and YSYEKL. CDR3: CASSLKGQVTTDTQYF. The CDR3 region has the DNA TGCGCCAGCAGCCTCAAGGGACAGGTCACCACAGATACGCAGTATTTT.